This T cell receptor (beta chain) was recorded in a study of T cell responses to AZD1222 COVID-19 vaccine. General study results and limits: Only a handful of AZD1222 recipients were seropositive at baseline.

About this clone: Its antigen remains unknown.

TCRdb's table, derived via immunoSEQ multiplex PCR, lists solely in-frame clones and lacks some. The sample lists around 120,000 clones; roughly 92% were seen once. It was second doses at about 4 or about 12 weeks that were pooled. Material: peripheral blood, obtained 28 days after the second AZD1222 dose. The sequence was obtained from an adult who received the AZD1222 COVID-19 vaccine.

In nucleotides, the CDR3 is TGTGCCAGTAGTAAGGGGGACAGTGGGAACGAGCAGTACTTC. Translated: CASSKGDSGNEQYF. The chain recombines TRBV19 with TRBJ2-7, with 7 bases identical to TRBD1. CDR1 is LNHDA and CDR2 is SQIVND in the germline V gene (reference sequence). V lost 4 bases to trimming and J lost 5 bases; unmatched junction nucleotides: 8. The CDR3 covers 14 residues.